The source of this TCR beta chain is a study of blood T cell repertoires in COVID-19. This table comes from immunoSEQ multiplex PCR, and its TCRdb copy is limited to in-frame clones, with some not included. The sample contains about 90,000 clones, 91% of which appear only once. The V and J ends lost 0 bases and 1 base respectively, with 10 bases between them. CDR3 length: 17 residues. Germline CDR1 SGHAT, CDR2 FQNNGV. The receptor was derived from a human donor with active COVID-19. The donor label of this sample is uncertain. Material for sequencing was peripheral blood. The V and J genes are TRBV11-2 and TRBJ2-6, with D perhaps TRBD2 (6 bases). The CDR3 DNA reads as TGTGCCAGCAGCTTAGATTACGGGGGTTCTGGGGCCAACGTCCTGACTTTC. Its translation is CASSLDYGGSGANVLTF.